The clone carrying this TCR beta chain was recorded many times. Hyperthyroidism patients were newly diagnosed, had disease duration under 2 months, and were aged 18 to 65 years. This entry comes from a study of T cells in Graves' hyperthyroidism and ophthalmopathy. V lost 3 bases to trimming and J lost 0 bases, with 6 bases between them. The CDR3 has 13 residues. Germline V CDR1 and CDR2: DFQATT, SNEGSKA (reference sequence). RNA transcripts served as the template for amplifying TCR beta CDR3 regions. HTBI primers were the set used in a first-round RT-PCR of the TCR CDR3. Each CDR3 protein is one row after TCRdb ran MiXCR on the multiplex PCR reads. The sample lists 280,000 or so distinct CDR3 sequences; 25% to 30% were seen once.

The specimen sequenced was blood. This TCR was sampled from a man aged 35 to 55 with Graves' hyperthyroidism that later progressed to Graves' ophthalmopathy. The chain employs TRBV20-1 and TRBJ1-5; tentatively, D is TRBD1 (5 bases). The CDR3 DNA is TGCAGTGCTAGGGGGGATAGCAATCAGCCCCAGCATTTT. It codes for CSARGDSNQPQHF.